This TCR beta chain was retrieved from a study of prognosis after radiotherapy for stage I lung cancer (dated by TCRdb to the early 2020s). At the level of the whole study: About 20 stage I NSCLC patients were enrolled in Nanjing, China, between early 2018 and early 2019. There were approximately 15 patients with newly diagnosed primary stage I lung tumors and a handful of patients with oligometastatic NSCLC after surgical resection of the primary tumor. Using image-guided IMRT or VMAT, SBRT was delivered in 3 to 5 fractions at a biologically effective dose of at least 100 Gy. A total of roughly 40 blood samples from about 19 patients were sequenced, with one sample obtained before and one obtained after SBRT for each patient. The study profiled peripheral blood TCR beta repertoires from stage I NSCLC patients before and after stereotactic body radiotherapy and related them to distant failure. No patient received concurrent therapy alongside SBRT. On tumor histology, 11 to 13 patients had adenocarcinoma and more than five had squamous cell carcinoma. Four of the 19 patients developed distant metastases after SBRT, at a median of roughly 7 months; the other 15 showed no significant progression. All patients were considered medically inoperable, owing to comorbidities in over ten and refusal of surgery in 6 or 7. Ages in the cohort of approximately 13 men and more than five women ranged from roughly 50 to 85 years, with a median of 74. The paper as a whole reports these results and caveats: The study was limited by its small cohort and short follow-up, and the findings require independent validation. No adjustment for multiple comparisons was applied to any of the reported P values. A decrease in unique TCR clone counts was observed after SBRT (median about 9,400 before versus several thousand after; Wilcoxon paired P=0.011). Post-SBRT Shannon entropy and its change from baseline were lower in patients who developed distant metastases; baseline Shannon entropy was not associated with metastases. No determination of tumor specificity was made for expanded TCR clones. Differences by metastasis status were reportedly seen in TRBV and TRBJ usage frequencies, involving two V genes at baseline and, after SBRT, several V genes and two J genes.

Two rounds of multiplex PCR were used to amplify the TCR beta CDR3 region from genomic DNA. In the first round of PCR, primers specific to each TRBV and TRBJ gene were used, and the primer sequences are filed in Chinese patent CN105087789A. Universal primers were used in the second round of PCR. The Roche High Pure PCR Template Preparation Kit was used to extract genomic DNA from frozen PBMCs. Libraries were sequenced paired-end with 151 bp reads on an Illumina HiSeq 3000. Per the source publication's procedure: CutAdapt was used to remove raw reads lacking the multiplex PCR primer sequences. PEAR was used to merge high-quality paired reads into contigs. MiXCR assigned TRB V, D and J gene segments to each contig by aligning to reference sequences. CDR3 sequences were clustered by base quality and sequence similarity to remove sequencing errors. Diversity was measured as Shannon entropy normalized by the natural log of productive TCR sequence number. One minus Shannon entropy divided by the natural log of the number of unique clonotypes was used as the definition of clonality. Using the Youden index from ROC curves, the researchers picked the repertoire-metric cut-offs for progression-free survival, and all analyses were carried out in R 3.5.3. TCRdb reworked the public reads: Q25 trimming with fastp, MiXCR clone assembly, productive beta chains retained. CDR3 protein sequences are deduplicated, and each keeps its most common genes and DNA. The V and J calls and clone size are TCRdb's, not the authors'. The sample includes about 12,000 distinct CDR3 sequences, with 45% to 65% observed a single time. The ten largest clonotypes hold 20% to 25% of the sample.

The sample holds many counts of this clonotype. The antigen it binds to is not known. No per-base quality is available; no much larger clone lies one base away. The germline V gene (reference sequence) sets CDR1 to LNHNV and CDR2 to YYDKDF. V is clipped by 0 bases and J by 3 bases, and the sequence between their germline boundaries is 8 bases long. The CDR3, from cysteine to phenylalanine, totals 14 residues. Left in the record is the CDR3 DNA by itself, 42 bases read in frame from the first base. A history of other malignancies or of prior chemotherapy or radiotherapy was absent in all patients, and node-negative disease was shown on CT and PET/CT in all patients. At each of two time points, 4.5 to 7 milliliters of peripheral venous blood were collected in EDTA tubes. PBMCs were isolated by Ficoll-Paque Plus density-gradient centrifugation. Immediately after collection, samples were stored at -80 degrees C until analysis.

The sequenced sample was PBMCs, obtained before or after stereotactic body radiation therapy (not recorded which). This clonotype was sampled from a donor over 45 with non-small cell lung cancer. The rearrangement combines TRBV15 with TRBJ2-5; the D gene is unclear. The CDR3 is CATSRDRGEETQYF. The DNA is TGTGCCACCAGCAGAGATAGAGGTGAAGAGACCCAGTACTTC.